This paragraph reports one T cell receptor (beta chain). The CDR3 has 18 residues. Germline V gene data show CDR1 as MDHEN and CDR2 as SYDVKM. V lost 2 bases to trimming and J lost 1 base, with 20 bases between them. The data stem from a study of blood T cell repertoires in COVID-19. Whole-study context: Acute-phase and convalescent COVID-19 samples originated in the United States, Italy and Spain. T cells, B-cell-depleted T cells, or PBMCs supplied cDNA or gDNA.

In the original workflow: Scientists estimated how many nucleated cells there were by amplifying reference gene primers. Using immunoSEQ multiplex PCR, the repertoire was profiled, and TCRdb retains in-frame clones only, with some absent. D and trimming were read from the DNA, whereas the V and J calls and clone size are those reported in that table. Of over 75,000 clones in the sample, over 80% were seen once. This chain links TRBV28 with TRBJ1-2; unclear D gene. The sequencing input was peripheral blood. This TCR was sampled from an elderly woman with active or convalescent COVID-19. The CDR3 DNA follows: TGTGCCAGCAGTTTAAGGGTAGGGAGGAAGGTCATTAACTATGGCTACACCTTC. Amino acids: CASSLRVGRKVINYGYTF.